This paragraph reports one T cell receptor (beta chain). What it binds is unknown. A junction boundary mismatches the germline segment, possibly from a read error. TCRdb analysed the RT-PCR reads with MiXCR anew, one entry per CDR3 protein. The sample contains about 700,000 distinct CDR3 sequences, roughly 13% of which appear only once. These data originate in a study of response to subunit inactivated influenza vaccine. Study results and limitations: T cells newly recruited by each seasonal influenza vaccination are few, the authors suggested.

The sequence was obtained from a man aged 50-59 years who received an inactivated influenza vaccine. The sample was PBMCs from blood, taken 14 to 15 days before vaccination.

The CDR3 spells CASRLVPRNTEAFF. In nucleotides, the CDR3 is TGTGCCAGCAGGTTGGTCCCGCGGAACACTGAAGCTTTCTTT. The J gene is TRBJ1-1, the V gene TRBV5-5; D ambiguous. The CDR3 runs 14 residues. Germline values: CDR1 SGHKS, CDR2 YYEKEE (reference sequence).